The present entry profiles one T cell receptor (beta chain) with its context. This specimen comes from a study of blood T cell repertoires in COVID-19. The wider study: COVID-19 samples, acute and convalescent, were from the United States, Italy and Spain. The cDNA or gDNA used as material had been derived from T cells, B-cell-depleted T cells, or PBMCs.

Original handling: Amplification from reference gene primers served as the basis for estimated nucleated cell counts. TCRdb's copy holds only in-frame clones and misses some; the assay was immunoSEQ multiplex PCR. The V and J calls and clone size are taken from that table; D and trimming were inferred from the DNA. The data hold some 250,000 clones, with about 86% observed a single time. The germline V gene has CDR1 PRHDT and CDR2 FYEKMQ (reference sequence). This CDR3 comprises 13 residues. V lost 5 bases, J lost 7 bases, and 15 bases lay in between. This receptor was obtained from a young woman who had recovered from COVID-19. V and J are TRBV13 and TRBJ2-7, with a possible D match to TRBD1 (6 bases). The sequenced sample was peripheral blood. CDR3 in DNA: TGTGCCAGCAGCCTTCAGGGGCCGGGGGAGCAGTACTTC. It encodes CASSLQGPGEQYF.